This TCR beta chain was sequenced in a study of T-cell reconstitution after alpha-beta-depleted transplantation in children. Molecular barcoding with unique molecular identifiers was used for the TCRbeta library. TCRdb reanalysed the PCR reads using MiXCR and keeps one entry per CDR3 protein. The sample consists of around 490,000 distinct CDR3 sequences, over 10% of them appearing once. After removal of 5 bases from V and 6 bases from J, the junction contained 12 bases not matched to a gene. CDR1 DFQATT and CDR2 SNEGSKA come from the germline V gene (reference sequence). The CDR3 runs 15 residues. This clonotype was found many times.

The sequence derives from a female patient between 2 and 15 years old who had a stem cell transplant for aplastic anemia, so the T cells may come from the graft donor. The chain carries TRBV20-1 and TRBJ2-1, with TRBD2 identical over 8 bases. The sequencing here drew on PBMCs, mostly from graft donor cells, taken 180 days after TCRalphabeta/CD19-depleted stem cell transplant. The CDR3 here is CSAPLSSGSPNEQFF. The CDR3 DNA follows: TGCAGTGCTCCCCTTTCGAGCGGGAGCCCCAATGAGCAGTTCTTC.